This T cell receptor beta chain comes out of a study of cytomegalovirus exposure and HLA in healthy donors. In the study overall: Out of about 190 million T cells, an earlier analysis found fewer than 140 million unique TCR beta sequences in total. Findings of the study overall: Several of the most significant clusters appeared linked to common viral pathogens, based on a later analysis.

Germline CDR1 MNHEY, CDR2 SVGAGI. The length of the CDR3 is 15 residues. J gave up 4 bases and V 6 bases, and 9 bases lay outside the gene matches. PCR employed 60 Vbeta and 13 Jbeta primers. TCRdb's table, derived via immunoSEQ multiplex PCR, lists solely in-frame clones and lacks some. The sample lists roughly 80,000 clones; around three quarters were seen once. Notes on this clone: Its antigen is as yet unknown.

Input material: PBMCs. The gene calls are TRBV6-5 and TRBJ1-3, with 7 bases that match TRBD1. This clonotype was obtained from a male donor in good health and CMV-seronegative. CDR3 bases: TGTGCCAGCAGACCCGGACAGGTCTTCGGAAACACCATATATTTT. It translates to CASRPGQVFGNTIYF.